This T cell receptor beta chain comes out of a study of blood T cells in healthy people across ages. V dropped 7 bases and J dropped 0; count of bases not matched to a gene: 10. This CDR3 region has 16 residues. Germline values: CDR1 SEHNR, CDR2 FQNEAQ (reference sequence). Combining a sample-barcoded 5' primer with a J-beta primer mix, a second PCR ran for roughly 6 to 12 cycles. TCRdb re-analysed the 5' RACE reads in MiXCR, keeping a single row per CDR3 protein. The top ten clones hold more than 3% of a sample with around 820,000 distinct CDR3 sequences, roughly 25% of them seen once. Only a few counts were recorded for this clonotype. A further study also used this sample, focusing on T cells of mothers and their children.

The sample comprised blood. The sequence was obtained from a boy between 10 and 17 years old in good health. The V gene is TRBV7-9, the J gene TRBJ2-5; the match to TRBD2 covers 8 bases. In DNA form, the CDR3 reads TGTGCCAGCAACCCCAGTCGCGGGAGGTACCAAGAGACCCAGTACTTC. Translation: CASNPSRGRYQETQYF.